The rows below give T cell receptor beta chains drawn from one sample of a study of shared clonotypes between healthy human individuals. TCRdb keeps only in-frame clones here, not all; method: immunoSEQ multiplex PCR. The table lists some 200,000 clones, over 50% of them singletons. The sample was memory CD4+ T cells sorted from blood. Source of these receptors: a man aged 25 to 40 in good health. Both conserved end residues are part of each CDR3. Each record gives: V gene, J gene, clone size, D gene, CDR3 protein, CDR3 DNA. A D gene is named only where the DNA matches it firmly. Size values are once, few and many counts, or a class for expanded clones, and some rows have none.

>TRBV28|TRBJ1-2|NA|NA
CASSLFGGIHGYTF
TGTGCCAGCAGTTTATTTGGCGGAATACATGGCTACACCTTC
>TRBV2|TRBJ2-7|few|NA
CASSADSLSSYEQYF
TGTGCCAGCAGTGCGGACAGCCTGAGCTCCTACGAGCAGTACTTC
>TRBV7-2|TRBJ2-7|NA|NA
CASSPAFFEQYF
TGTGCCAGCAGCCCTGCCTTCTTCGAGCAGTACTTC
>TRBV2|TRBJ2-2|NA|NA
CASLGGDLTGELFF
TGTGCCAGCTTAGGGGGGGATCTCACCGGGGAGCTGTTTTTT
>TRBV18|TRBJ1-5|NA|TRBD1
CASSPPGQGGRNQPQHF
TGTGCCAGCTCACCACCCGGACAGGGGGGTAGGAATCAGCCCCAGCATTTT
>TRBV10-3|TRBJ2-1|NA|NA
CAIRIGAPYNEQFF
TGTGCCATCAGAATAGGGGCCCCCTACAATGAGCAGTTCTTC
>TRBV19|TRBJ2-7|NA|TRBD1
CASSIRGDSSYEQYF
TGTGCCAGTAGTATAAGAGGGGACAGCTCCTACGAGCAGTACTTC
>TRBV5-8|TRBJ1-2|NA|NA
CASSQTGYGYTF
TGTGCCAGCAGCCAGACAGGCTATGGCTACACCTTC
>TRBV5-5|TRBJ1-4|NA|NA
CASSATAQNEKLFF
TGTGCCAGCAGCGCGACAGCACAGAATGAAAAACTGTTTTTT
>TRBV9|TRBJ2-1|NA|TRBD1
CASSGRQGASRHEQFF
TGTGCCAGCAGCGGTCGACAGGGGGCCAGCCGCCATGAGCAGTTCTTC
>TRBV4-3|TRBJ1-3|NA|NA
CASSQDQEGDSGNTIYF
TGCGCCAGCAGCCAAGATCAGGAGGGGGACTCTGGAAACACCATATATTTT
>TRBV19|TRBJ1-4|NA|NA
CASNPTRAATNEKLFF
TGTGCCAGTAACCCCACGCGGGCGGCGACTAATGAAAAACTGTTTTTT
>TRBV5-1|TRBJ2-5|once|NA
CASSLGSGGETQYF
TGCGCCAGCAGCTTGGGGTCGGGCGGGGAGACCCAGTACTTC
>TRBV15|TRBJ2-7|NA|TRBD2
CATSRDYAGGPYEQYF
TGTGCCACCAGCAGAGACTATGCGGGAGGGCCCTACGAGCAGTACTTC
>TRBV7-8|TRBJ1-1|NA|NA
CASSLRSGAISDTEAFF
TGTGCCAGCAGCTTACGCTCGGGGGCGATTTCGGACACTGAAGCTTTCTTT
>TRBV29-1|TRBJ2-1|many|NA
CSVEGSGYNEQFF
TGCAGCGTTGAGGGTAGCGGTTACAATGAGCAGTTCTTC
>TRBV6-6|TRBJ1-3|once|NA
CASSPTALRDTIYF
TGTGCCAGCAGTCCGACCGCTTTACGAGACACCATATATTTT
>TRBV19|TRBJ2-1|NA|TRBD1
CASSSDRSSYNEQFF
TGTGCCAGTAGTTCGGACAGGAGCTCCTACAATGAGCAGTTCTTC
>TRBV9|TRBJ2-6|NA|NA
CASSGPSGANVLTF
TGTGCCAGCAGCGGACCCTCTGGGGCCAACGTCCTGACTTTC
>TRBV6-1|TRBJ1-5|NA|TRBD1
CASRPQTGFGQPQHF
TGTGCCAGCAGACCACAGACAGGGTTCGGGCAGCCCCAGCATTTT
>TRBV7-2|TRBJ2-1|NA|TRBD1
CASSTPNLGGTGPYNEQFF
TGTGCCAGCAGTACACCTAATTTGGGGGGGACAGGGCCCTACAATGAGCAGTTCTTC
>TRBV19|TRBJ2-6|NA|NA
CASSPEGRANVLTF
TGTGCCAGTAGTCCGGAAGGGAGGGCCAACGTCCTGACTTTC
>TRBV2|TRBJ2-3|NA|TRBD2
CASSPRLAGGADTQYF
TGTGCCAGCAGTCCTCGACTAGCGGGAGGGGCAGATACGCAGTATTTT
>TRBV4-1|TRBJ1-1|once|NA
CASSDQGFEAFF
TGCGCCAGCAGCGACCAAGGTTTCGAAGCTTTCTTT
>TRBV18|TRBJ1-5|few|NA
CASSPRVNQPQHF
TGTGCCAGCTCACCCAGGGTTAATCAGCCCCAGCATTTT
>TRBV19|TRBJ2-3|few|NA
CASSIATGRTDTQYF
TGTGCCAGTAGTATAGCTACAGGGAGGACAGATACGCAGTATTTT
>TRBV7-2|TRBJ2-2|NA|NA
CASSSGQLPTVSGELFF
TGTGCCAGCAGCTCCGGACAGTTACCCACCGTGTCCGGGGAGCTGTTTTTT
>TRBV6-5|TRBJ2-2|NA|TRBD1
CASSYSTGFSTGELFF
TGTGCCAGCAGTTACTCGACAGGGTTTAGCACCGGGGAGCTGTTTTTT
>TRBV7-6|TRBJ2-2|NA|TRBD2
CASSLVAGGPVGELFF
TGTGCCAGCAGCTTAGTGGCGGGAGGGCCGGTCGGGGAGCTGTTTTTT
>TRBV7-2|TRBJ2-7|NA|NA
CASSSQGGFDEQYF
TGTGCCAGCAGCTCTCAGGGGGGGTTCGACGAGCAGTACTTC
>TRBV19|TRBJ1-4|few|NA
CASSIGQIAVNEKLFF
TGTGCCAGTAGTATCGGACAGATTGCCGTCAATGAAAAACTGTTTTTT
>TRBV27|TRBJ2-5|NA|NA
CASSLGPGETQYF
TGTGCCAGCAGCCTAGGTCCAGGGGAGACCCAGTACTTC
>TRBV5-1|TRBJ2-7|NA|NA
CASSLEPGTDGGQYF
TGCGCCAGCAGCTTGGAGCCCGGGACCGACGGCGGGCAGTACTTC
>TRBV30|TRBJ1-1|NA|NA
CAWTSLLSAFF
TGTGCCTGGACAAGCCTATTAAGTGCTTTCTTT
>TRBV19|TRBJ1-5|NA|NA
CASSITSHQPQHF
TGTGCCAGTAGTATTACCAGCCATCAGCCCCAGCATTTT
>TRBV5-1|TRBJ2-3|NA|NA
CASSPRGAPGTDTQYF
TGCGCCAGCAGCCCACGGGGAGCGCCAGGGACAGATACGCAGTATTTT
>TRBV18|TRBJ2-7|NA|TRBD1
CASSLGQGSLYEQYF
TGTGCCAGCTCACTAGGACAGGGGTCGCTCTACGAGCAGTACTTC
>TRBV5-1|TRBJ1-2|few|TRBD1
CASSLYGNPDRALSF
TGCGCCAGCAGCTTGTATGGTAACCCAGACAGGGCGCTGTCCTTC
>TRBV7-2|TRBJ2-5|NA|TRBD2
CASSYQGGETQYF
TGTGCCAGCAGCTACCAGGGAGGGGAGACCCAGTACTTC
>TRBV2|TRBJ2-5|NA|TRBD2
CASGTSGQETQYF
TGTGCCAGTGGGACTAGCGGACAAGAGACCCAGTACTTC
>TRBV7-2|TRBJ1-2|NA|TRBD1
CASSLVGQGNGYTF
TGTGCCAGCAGCTTAGTGGGACAGGGAAACGGCTACACCTTC
>TRBV5-8|TRBJ2-5|NA|TRBD1
CASSSLTGQETQYF
TGTGCCAGCAGCTCCCTGACAGGGCAAGAGACCCAGTACTTC
>TRBV4-1|TRBJ2-2|NA|NA
CASSQATLYTGELFF
TGCGCCAGCAGCCAAGCTACCTTATACACCGGGGAGCTGTTTTTT
>TRBV18|TRBJ2-5|NA|TRBD2
CASSPDLTGGPFETQYF
TGTGCCAGCTCACCAGATTTGACGGGAGGGCCTTTTGAGACCCAGTACTTC
>TRBV7-9|TRBJ1-1|NA|NA
CASSLMSAGTEAFF
TGTGCCAGCAGCTTAATGTCGGCTGGCACTGAAGCTTTCTTT
>TRBV19|TRBJ2-2|NA|NA
CASRTGTGELFF
TGTGCCAGTCGAACAGGGACCGGGGAGCTGTTTTTT
>TRBV7-3|TRBJ2-5|few|NA
CASSLGRGLQETQYF
TGTGCCAGCAGCTTAGGCAGGGGCCTGCAAGAGACCCAGTACTTC
>TRBV10-3|TRBJ2-7|few|NA
CATRRESDEQYF
TGTGCCACCCGTCGGGAGAGCGACGAGCAGTACTTC
>TRBV28|TRBJ2-1|NA|NA
CASSQGTEEQFF
TGTGCCAGCAGTCAAGGGACGGAGGAGCAGTTCTTC
>TRBV11-2|TRBJ2-1|NA|NA
CASSLAGSSYNEQFF
TGTGCCAGCAGCTTAGCCGGGTCCTCCTACAATGAGCAGTTCTTC